This TCR beta chain comes out of a study of cytomegalovirus exposure and HLA in healthy donors. The germline V gene encodes CDR1 SGHVS and CDR2 FQNEAQ. The CDR3 has 13 amino acids. Deletions cut 0 bases from V and 3 bases from J, with 6 bases between. This clone occurred once. The antigen remains unidentified. PCR used 60 Vbeta primers and 13 Jbeta primers. The data were produced by immunoSEQ multiplex PCR, yet TCRdb's version contains in-frame clones alone and is incomplete. This sample has around 200,000 clones, with roughly 87% found just once. Overall study results and limits: In a later analysis, V- and J-gene trimming of beta chains associated with a DCLRE1C missense variant, replicated independently.

Sequencing input: PBMCs. The chain uses TRBV7-8 and TRBJ2-7; D gene uncertain. The TCR sequence derives from a middle-aged man in good health and CMV-seronegative. The CDR3, as DNA: TGTGCCAGCAGCTTAGCGCGGAGCTACGAGCAGTACTTC. Protein: CASSLARSYEQYF.